These T cell receptor beta chains were read from a single sample in a study of cytomegalovirus exposure and HLA in healthy donors. Repertoires were generated with immunoSEQ multiplex PCR, while TCRdb's copy carries only in-frame clones and drops some. The sample consists of about 49,000 clones, roughly 93% of them appearing once. Material: PBMCs. The receptor source for this set is a man younger than 30 in good health and CMV-seronegative. CDR3s include the opening cysteine and the closing phenylalanine or tryptophan. Each record gives: clone size, D gene, V gene, J gene, CDR3 DNA, CDR3 protein. A D gene is named only where the DNA matches it firmly. A row's size may be missing; if present it is once, few, many or a size class.

>few|-|TRBV14|TRBJ2-7
TGTGCCAGCAGCCTTACCTACAGGGGGGAGGGCGAGCAGTACTTC
CASSLTYRGEGEQYF
>-|TRBD2|TRBV4-1|TRBJ2-1
TGCGCCAGCAGCCCGAATGGACTAGCGGGAAGAGAGCAGTTCTTC
CASSPNGLAGREQFF
>-|TRBD2|TRBV19|TRBJ2-2
TGTGCCAGTAGCCACCTAGGGCCCTTAGCGGGAGGAAACACCGGGGAGCTGTTTTTT
CASSHLGPLAGGNTGELFF
>-|-|TRBV7-2|TRBJ2-2
TGTGCCAGCAGCTCAGCCGGGGCGGGGACCGGGGAGCTGTTTTTT
CASSSAGAGTGELFF
>-|TRBD1|TRBV28|TRBJ1-1
TGTGCCAGCAGTTTGGGACAGGGGACTGAAGCTTTCTTT
CASSLGQGTEAFF
>-|-|TRBV7-8|TRBJ2-2
TGTGCCAGCAGCTCAAGGGGTGCCCCGAACACCGGGGAGCTGTTTTTT
CASSSRGAPNTGELFF
>-|-|TRBV19|TRBJ2-3
TGTGCCAGTAGTTTAACAGGAGATACGCAGTATTTT
CASSLTGDTQYF
>once|-|TRBV4-3|TRBJ2-1
TGCGCCAGCAGCCCCACGAATCAGTACAATGAGCAGTTCTTC
CASSPTNQYNEQFF
>-|-|TRBV18|TRBJ2-1
TGTGCCAGCTCAAGGACAGATATTAATGAGCAGTTCTTC
CASSRTDINEQFF
>-|TRBD1|TRBV11-2|TRBJ2-7
TGTGCCAGCAGCCCTTTCCGGACAGGGAAGGACGAGCAGTACTTC
CASSPFRTGKDEQYF
>-|TRBD1|TRBV5-1|TRBJ2-5
TGCGCCAGCAGGCACGTAGGGACAGAAGAGACCCAGTACTTC
CASRHVGTEETQYF
>-|-|TRBV7-9|TRBJ1-2
TGTGCCAGCAGCCGCGGACAGAAAGCTAACTATGGCTACACCTTC
CASSRGQKANYGYTF
>-|-|TRBV28|TRBJ1-2
TGTGCCAGCAGGCTAATCCAGGGGAACTATGGCTACACCTTC
CASRLIQGNYGYTF
>-|-|TRBV9|TRBJ1-2
TGTGCCAGCAGCGACCCAGGGGTGGGCTATGGCTACACCTTC
CASSDPGVGYGYTF
>-|TRBD2|TRBV9|TRBJ2-7
TGTGCCAGCAGCGGCAGCGGGAGGGCCGACGAGCAGTACTTC
CASSGSGRADEQYF
>-|-|TRBV28|TRBJ1-5
TGTGCCAGCAGTTTATGGCCTCGGGGTCAGCCCCAGCATTTT
CASSLWPRGQPQHF
>-|-|TRBV30|TRBJ2-7
TGTGCCTGGAGTGGAGGACAGGACTACGCAGGGCAGTACTTC
CAWSGGQDYAGQYF
>-|-|TRBV19|TRBJ1-5
TGTGCCAGTAGTATAGGCCGGGATCAGCCCCAGCATTTT
CASSIGRDQPQHF
>-|TRBD1|TRBV6-5|TRBJ1-5
TGTGCCAGCAGCCGGACAGGGAAGAGCAATCAGCCCCAGCATTTT
CASSRTGKSNQPQHF
>-|TRBD2|TRBV30|TRBJ2-3
TGTGCCTGGAGAGGGCAGCGGGAGCAAGATACGCAGTATTTT
CAWRGQREQDTQYF
>-|-|TRBV11-1|TRBJ2-1
TGTGCCAGCAGCTTGGACTGGGAAAGCTCCTACAATGAGCAGTTCTTC
CASSLDWESSYNEQFF
>-|TRBD2|TRBV7-9|TRBJ2-1
TGTGCCAGCAGCTTAGTTGGAGCGGGAGCCAATGAGCAGTTCTTC
CASSLVGAGANEQFF
>-|-|TRBV10-1|TRBJ2-5
TGCGCCAGCAGTGAGTCTGGGAGCCAGACCCAGTACTTC
CASSESGSQTQYF
>once|-|TRBV5-6|TRBJ1-1
TGTGCCAGCAGCTTGCCCCAGAACACTGAAGCTTTCTTT
CASSLPQNTEAFF
>-|TRBD1|TRBV30|TRBJ2-7
TGTGCCTGGAGTTCGACAGGGAACCCCTACGAGCAGTACTTC
CAWSSTGNPYEQYF
>-|-|TRBV27|TRBJ1-2
TGTGCCAGCAGTTTAGGTGGTAGCTATGGCTACACCTTC
CASSLGGSYGYTF
>-|TRBD1|TRBV6-6|TRBJ1-5
TGTGCCAGCAGTTACCAGACAGGGGCAGGGCAGCCCCAGCATTTT
CASSYQTGAGQPQHF
>once|TRBD1|TRBV7-9|TRBJ2-7
TGTGCCAGCAGCTTGACAGGGATCTACGAGCAGTACTTC
CASSLTGIYEQYF
>-|TRBD1|TRBV28|TRBJ1-5
TGTGCCAGCAGCGGGACAGGGGGATATCAGCCCCAGCATTTT
CASSGTGGYQPQHF
>once|-|TRBV9|TRBJ2-3
TGTGCCAGCAGCGAGGGGGACCAACGTGGTACGCAGTATTTT
CASSEGDQRGTQYF
>-|TRBD1|TRBV5-8|TRBJ1-1
TGTGCCAGCATCCCATTCAGGGACAGGGGAGATCGGAACACTGAAGCTTTCTTT
CASIPFRDRGDRNTEAFF
>-|-|TRBV18|TRBJ1-3
TGTGCCAGCTCACCAAGGGGGTCCGGAGACTCTGGAAACACCATATATTTT
CASSPRGSGDSGNTIYF
>-|-|TRBV7-3|TRBJ2-3
TGTGCCAGCAGCTTAAGTTGGGGCGATACGCAGTATTTT
CASSLSWGDTQYF
>once|-|TRBV9|TRBJ2-7
TGTGCCAGCGGTAGCTCGTCGGTTGTTTCTTCCGAGCAGTACTTC
CASGSSSVVSSEQYF
>-|-|TRBV6-5|TRBJ2-7
TGTGCCAGCAGTCGACAGGCGGCGAAATACGAGCAGTACTTC
CASSRQAAKYEQYF
>-|-|TRBV27|TRBJ1-2
TGTGCCAGCAGTTTTCGCCAGGGGCTGGGTGGCTACACCTTC
CASSFRQGLGGYTF
>-|-|TRBV28|TRBJ2-1
TGTGCCAGCAGTTTCGTCCGGGACTCCCGACGGGAAGAGCAGTTCTTC
CASSFVRDSRREEQFF
>-|-|TRBV28|TRBJ1-2
TGTGCCAGCAGTCCCACGAGCCCCTATGGCTACACCTTC
CASSPTSPYGYTF
>-|TRBD1|TRBV7-2|TRBJ2-2
TGTGCCAGCAGCCCTCGGGGACAGCCGTTGAACACCGGGGAGCTGTTTTTT
CASSPRGQPLNTGELFF
>-|-|TRBV27|TRBJ2-1
TGTGCCAGCAGTTCGCTGCAGCGGAACTTTTACAATGAGCAGTTCTTC
CASSSLQRNFYNEQFF
>-|-|TRBV6-1|TRBJ1-4
TGTGCCAGCAGTGAAGGCGGGGTCACTAATGAAAAACTGTTTTTT
CASSEGGVTNEKLFF
>-|TRBD1|TRBV19|TRBJ1-3
TGTGCCAGTTCCATACAGGGGGGCATCGGAAACACCATATATTTT
CASSIQGGIGNTIYF
>-|-|TRBV10-1|TRBJ1-2
TGCGCCAGCAGTAGTGCCAGGCTGGGTGGCTACACCTTC
CASSSARLGGYTF
>-|TRBD2|TRBV28|TRBJ2-7
TGTGCCAGCAGTCCCGGGACTAGCGGGAGGCCTCGGGAGCAGTACTTC
CASSPGTSGRPREQYF
>-|TRBD2|TRBV2|TRBJ2-3
TGTGCCAGCAGTGGGTGGACTAGCGGTGTTCTCGATACGCAGTATTTT
CASSGWTSGVLDTQYF
>-|-|TRBV9|TRBJ2-5
TGTGCCAGCAGCGTAGCTTCTCCGGGCAGGGAAGGGACCCAGTACTTC
CASSVASPGREGTQYF
>-|-|TRBV18|TRBJ2-5
TGTGCCAGCTCACCACCTGACAGCTGGTACCAAGAGACCCAGTACTTC
CASSPPDSWYQETQYF
>-|-|TRBV27|TRBJ1-2
TGTGCCAGCAGTTTACATCAGGGGTATGGCTACACCTTC
CASSLHQGYGYTF
>-|-|TRBV11-2|TRBJ2-3
TGTGCCAGCAGCTCGAGTAGTAGGGAGGGGGTTGCAGATACGCAGTATTTT
CASSSSSREGVADTQYF
>-|-|TRBV19|TRBJ1-4
TGTGCCAGTAGCTTGTTTCCGGATGAAAAACTGTTTTTT
CASSLFPDEKLFF
>-|-|TRBV7-2|TRBJ2-7
TGTGCCAGCAGCTTAGCTGTCAGTACCTTGGAGCAGTACTTC
CASSLAVSTLEQYF
>once|TRBD1|TRBV5-4|TRBJ2-2
TGTGCCAGCAGCTTCGGACAGGGGAAGACCTTAGCCGGGGAGCTGTTTTTT
CASSFGQGKTLAGELFF
>-|TRBD1|TRBV5-1|TRBJ2-3
TGCGCCAGCAGCGGGACAGGGGGCCTGTTGGGCACAGATACGCAGTATTTT
CASSGTGGLLGTDTQYF
>-|-|TRBV7-3|TRBJ2-3
TGTGCCAGCAGCTTAGGACTAAGTTTGACAGATACGCAGTATTTT
CASSLGLSLTDTQYF
>-|-|TRBV6-1|TRBJ1-5
TGTGCCAGCAGTGGCAACTACAATCAGCCCCAGCATTTT
CASSGNYNQPQHF
>-|-|TRBV11-3|TRBJ1-3
TGTGCCAGCAGCCCTTTTCGAGGTGAAGATACCGGGAGCTCTGGAAACACCATATATTTT
CASSPFRGEDTGSSGNTIYF
>-|TRBD2|TRBV2|TRBJ2-6
TGTGCCAGCAAAGGACTAGCGGGGGCCTCTGGGGCCAACGTCCTGACTTTC
CASKGLAGASGANVLTF
>-|TRBD1|TRBV11-3|TRBJ1-1
TGTGCCAGCAGCGAGGGACAGCTGAACACTGAAGCTTTCTTT
CASSEGQLNTEAFF
>-|TRBD1|TRBV7-8|TRBJ1-5
TGTGCCAGCTCCCGGGGGACAGATAGCAATCAGCCCCAGCATTTT
CASSRGTDSNQPQHF
>-|-|TRBV6-1|TRBJ2-7
TGTGCCAGCAGTGCTGGACGGGGGTACGAGCAGTACTTC
CASSAGRGYEQYF